This TCR beta chain was sequenced during a study of naive and memory T cell subsets. TCR cDNA received a 3' ligated oligonucleotide that carried a UMI. In germline, CDR1 is KGHSH, CDR2 LQKENI. This CDR3 has 17 amino acids. V was trimmed by 0 bases and J by 4 bases, leaving 15 bases between them. This clonotype was seen once. Ligated cDNA underwent four rounds of PCR with nested alpha and beta constant region primers and SP2. Using its own MiXCR run on the 5' RACE reads, TCRdb lists one record per CDR3 protein. The sample consists of more than 45,000 distinct CDR3 sequences, over 7% of them appearing once.

This chain joins TRBV18 and TRBJ2-2, with D unresolved. This TCR derives from a male donor in good health. For the CDR3, the DNA is TGTGCCAGCTCACCACCGATAGTATCTACTGGCACCGGGGAGCTGTTTTTT. Amino acid sequence: CASSPPIVSTGTGELFF.